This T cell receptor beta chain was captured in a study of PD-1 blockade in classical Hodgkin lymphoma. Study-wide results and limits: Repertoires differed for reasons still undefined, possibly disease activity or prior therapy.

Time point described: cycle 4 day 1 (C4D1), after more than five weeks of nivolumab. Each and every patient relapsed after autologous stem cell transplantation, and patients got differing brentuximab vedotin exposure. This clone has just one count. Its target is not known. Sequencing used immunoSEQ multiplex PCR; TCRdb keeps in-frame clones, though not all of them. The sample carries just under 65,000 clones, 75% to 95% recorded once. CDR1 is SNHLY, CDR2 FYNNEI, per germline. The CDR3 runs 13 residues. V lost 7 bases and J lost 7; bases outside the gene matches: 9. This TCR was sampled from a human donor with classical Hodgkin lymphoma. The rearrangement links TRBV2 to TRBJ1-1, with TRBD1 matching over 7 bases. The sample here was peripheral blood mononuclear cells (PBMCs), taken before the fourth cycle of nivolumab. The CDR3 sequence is CASTAQGFIEAFF. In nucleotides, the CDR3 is TGTGCCAGCACTGCACAGGGGTTTATTGAAGCTTTCTTT.